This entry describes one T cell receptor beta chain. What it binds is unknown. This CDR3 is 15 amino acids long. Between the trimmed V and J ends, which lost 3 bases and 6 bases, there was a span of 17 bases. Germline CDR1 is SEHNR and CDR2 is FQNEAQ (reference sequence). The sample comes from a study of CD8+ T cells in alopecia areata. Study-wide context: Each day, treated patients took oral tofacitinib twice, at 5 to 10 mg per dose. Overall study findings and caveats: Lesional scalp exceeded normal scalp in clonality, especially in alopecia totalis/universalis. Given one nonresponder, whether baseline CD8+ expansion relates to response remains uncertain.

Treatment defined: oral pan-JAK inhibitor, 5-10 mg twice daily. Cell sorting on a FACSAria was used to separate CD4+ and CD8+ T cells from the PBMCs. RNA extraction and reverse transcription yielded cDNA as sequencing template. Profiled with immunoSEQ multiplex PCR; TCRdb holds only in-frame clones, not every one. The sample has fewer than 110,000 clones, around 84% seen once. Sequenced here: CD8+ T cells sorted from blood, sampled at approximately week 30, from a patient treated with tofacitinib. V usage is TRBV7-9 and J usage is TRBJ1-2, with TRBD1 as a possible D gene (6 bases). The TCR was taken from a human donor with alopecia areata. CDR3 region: CASSFPTGPADGYTF. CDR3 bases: TGTGCCAGCAGCTTTCCTACAGGGCCAGCGGATGGCTACACCTTC. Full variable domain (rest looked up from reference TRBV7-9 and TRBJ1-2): DTGVSQNPRHKITKRGQNVTFRCDPISEHNRLYWYRQTLGQGPEFLTYFQNEAQLEKSRLLSDRFSAERPKGSFSTLEIQRTEQGDSAMYLCASSFPTGPADGYTFGSGTRLTVV.